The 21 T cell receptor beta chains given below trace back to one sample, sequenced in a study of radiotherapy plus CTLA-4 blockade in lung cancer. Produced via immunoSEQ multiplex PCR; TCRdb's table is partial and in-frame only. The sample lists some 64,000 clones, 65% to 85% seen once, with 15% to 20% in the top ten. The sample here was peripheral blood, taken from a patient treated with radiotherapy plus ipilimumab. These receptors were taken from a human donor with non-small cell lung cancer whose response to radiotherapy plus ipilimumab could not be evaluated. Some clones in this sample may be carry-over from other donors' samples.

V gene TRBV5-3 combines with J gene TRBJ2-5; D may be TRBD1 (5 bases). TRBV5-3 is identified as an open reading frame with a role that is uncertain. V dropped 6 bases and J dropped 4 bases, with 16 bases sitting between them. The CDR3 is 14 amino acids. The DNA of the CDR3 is TGTGCCAGAAAGGGGCAGGGTAACAGAGAGACCCAGTACTTC. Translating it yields CARKGQGNRETQYF.

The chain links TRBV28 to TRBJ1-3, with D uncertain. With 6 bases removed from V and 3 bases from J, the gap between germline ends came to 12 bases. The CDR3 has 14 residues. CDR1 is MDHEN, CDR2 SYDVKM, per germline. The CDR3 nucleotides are TGTGCCAGCAGCCCCCCCTCGCGTGGAAACACCATATATTTT. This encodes CASSPPSRGNTIYF.

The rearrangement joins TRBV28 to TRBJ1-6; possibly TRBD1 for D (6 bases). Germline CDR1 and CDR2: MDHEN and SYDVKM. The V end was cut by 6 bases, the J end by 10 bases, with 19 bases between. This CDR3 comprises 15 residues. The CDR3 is CASSFQKGEWSPLHF. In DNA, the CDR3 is TGTGCCAGCAGCTTTCAGAAGGGGGAATGGTCACCCCTCCACTTT.

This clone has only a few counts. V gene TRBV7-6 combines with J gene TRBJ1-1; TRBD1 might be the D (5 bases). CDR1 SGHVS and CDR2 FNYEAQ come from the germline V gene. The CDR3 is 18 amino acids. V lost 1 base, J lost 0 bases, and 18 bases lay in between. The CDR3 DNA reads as TGTGCCAGCAGCTTAGAAGCAGGAACCTCGGACATGAACACTGAAGCTTTCTTT. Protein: CASSLEAGTSDMNTEAFF.

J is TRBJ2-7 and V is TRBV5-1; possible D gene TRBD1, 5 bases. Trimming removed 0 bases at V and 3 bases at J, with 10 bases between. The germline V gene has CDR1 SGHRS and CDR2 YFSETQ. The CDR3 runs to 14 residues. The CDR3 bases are TGCGCCAGCAGCTTGGGCGACAGTGGCTACGAGCAGTACTTC. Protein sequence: CASSLGDSGYEQYF.

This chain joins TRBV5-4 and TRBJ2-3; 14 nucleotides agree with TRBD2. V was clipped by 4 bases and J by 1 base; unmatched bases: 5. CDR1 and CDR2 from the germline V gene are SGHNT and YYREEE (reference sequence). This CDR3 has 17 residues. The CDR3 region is CASSPGTSGGRTDTQYF. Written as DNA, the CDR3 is TGTGCCAGCAGCCCTGGGACTAGCGGGGGCCGCACAGATACGCAGTATTTT.

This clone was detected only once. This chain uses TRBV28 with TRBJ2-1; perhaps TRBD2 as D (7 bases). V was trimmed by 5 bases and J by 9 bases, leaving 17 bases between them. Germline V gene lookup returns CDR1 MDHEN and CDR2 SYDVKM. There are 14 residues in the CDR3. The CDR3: CASSPLRGLGEQFF. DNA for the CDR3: TGTGCCAGCAGTCCCTTGCGGGGGCTCGGTGAGCAGTTCTTC.

The CDR3 region has the DNA TGTGCCAGCTCACCTGGGGGACAGGGAATGGGTCAGCCCCAGCATTTT. Its translation is CASSPGGQGMGQPQHF. The chain is built from TRBV18 and TRBJ1-5, with 9 bases aligning to TRBD1. Germline V lookup: CDR1 KGHSH, CDR2 LQKENI. Trimming at V came to 3 bases and at J to 6 bases, leaving 9 bases not matched to a gene. CDR3 size: 16 residues.

CDR3 sequence (DNA): TGCAGCGTCCAGGACAGTACGAATCAGCCCCAGCATTTT. It translates to CSVQDSTNQPQHF. This chain links TRBV29-1 with TRBJ1-5; tentatively, D is TRBD1 (6 bases). Germline CDR1 SQVTM, CDR2 ANQGSEA. Trimming took 6 bases from V and 4 from J, leaving 13 bases between them. The CDR3 contains 13 residues. The whole variable domain, remainder taken from reference TRBV29-1 and TRBJ1-5, is SAVISQKPSRDICQRGTSLTIQCQVDSQVTMMFWYRQQPGQSLTLIATANQGSEATYESGFVIDKFPISRPNLTFSTLTVSNMSPEDSSIYLCSVQDSTNQPQHFGDGTRLSIL.

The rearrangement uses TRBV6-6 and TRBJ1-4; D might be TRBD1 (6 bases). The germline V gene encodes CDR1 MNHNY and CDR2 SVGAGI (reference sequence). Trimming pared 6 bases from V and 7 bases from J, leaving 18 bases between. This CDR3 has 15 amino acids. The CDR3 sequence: CASRPTGVGGEKLFF. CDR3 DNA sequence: TGTGCCAGCAGACCGACAGGAGTAGGAGGTGAAAAACTGTTTTTT.

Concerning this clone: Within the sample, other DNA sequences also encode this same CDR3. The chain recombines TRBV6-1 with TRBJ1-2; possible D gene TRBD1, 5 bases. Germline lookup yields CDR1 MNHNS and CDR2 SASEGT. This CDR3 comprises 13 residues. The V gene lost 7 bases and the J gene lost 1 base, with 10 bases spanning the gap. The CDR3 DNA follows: TGTGCCAGCACCGCAGGGTTTAACTATGGCTACACCTTC. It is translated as CASTAGFNYGYTF.

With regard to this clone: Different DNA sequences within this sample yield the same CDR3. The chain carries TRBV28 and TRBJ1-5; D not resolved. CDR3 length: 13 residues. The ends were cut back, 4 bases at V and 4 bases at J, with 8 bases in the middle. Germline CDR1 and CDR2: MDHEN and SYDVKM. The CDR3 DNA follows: TGTGCCAGCAGTTCCAGCGGAAATCAGCCCCAGCATTTT. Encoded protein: CASSSSGNQPQHF.

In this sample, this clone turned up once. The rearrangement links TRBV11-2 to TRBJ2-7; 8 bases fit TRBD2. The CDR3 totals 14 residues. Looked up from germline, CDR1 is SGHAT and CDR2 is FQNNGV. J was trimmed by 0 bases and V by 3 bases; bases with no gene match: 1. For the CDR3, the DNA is TGTGCCAGCAGCTTGAGCGGGGGCTCCTACGAGCAGTACTTC. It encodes CASSLSGGSYEQYF.

The CDR3 nucleotides read TGCGCCAGCAGCCTCGGACAGGCTCCTGAAAAACTGTTTTTT. Translating gives CASSLGQAPEKLFF. The chain combines TRBV5-1 with TRBJ1-4; 7 bases match TRBD1. The V gene's germline CDR1 is SGHRS and CDR2 YFSETQ. CDR3 length: 14 amino acids. J was trimmed by 7 bases and V by 4 bases; bases with no gene match: 7. Complete variable domain (other parts from reference TRBV5-1 and TRBJ1-4): KAGVTQTPRYLIKTRGQQVTLSCSPISGHRSVSWYQQTPGQGLQFLFEYFSETQRNKGNFPGRFSGRQFSNSRSEMNVSTLELGDSALYLCASSLGQAPEKLFFGSGTQLSVL.

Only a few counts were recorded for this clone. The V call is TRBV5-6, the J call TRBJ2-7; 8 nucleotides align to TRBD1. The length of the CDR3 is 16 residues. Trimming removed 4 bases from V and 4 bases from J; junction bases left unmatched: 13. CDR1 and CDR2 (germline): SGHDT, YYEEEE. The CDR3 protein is CASSPRDRGGGYEQYF. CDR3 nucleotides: TGTGCCAGCAGCCCTAGAGACAGGGGAGGTGGGTACGAGCAGTACTTC.

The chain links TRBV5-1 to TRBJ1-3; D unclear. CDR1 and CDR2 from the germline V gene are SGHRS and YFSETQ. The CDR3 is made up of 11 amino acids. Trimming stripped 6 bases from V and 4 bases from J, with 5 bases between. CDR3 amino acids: CASTYGNTIYF. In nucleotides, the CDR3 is TGCGCCAGCACCTACGGAAACACCATATATTTT.

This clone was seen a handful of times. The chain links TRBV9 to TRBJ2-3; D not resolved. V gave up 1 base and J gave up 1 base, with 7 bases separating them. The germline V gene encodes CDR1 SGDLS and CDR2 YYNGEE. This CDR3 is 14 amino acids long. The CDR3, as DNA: TGTGCCAGCAGCGTATGGGCCGGCACAGATACGCAGTATTTT. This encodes CASSVWAGTDTQYF.

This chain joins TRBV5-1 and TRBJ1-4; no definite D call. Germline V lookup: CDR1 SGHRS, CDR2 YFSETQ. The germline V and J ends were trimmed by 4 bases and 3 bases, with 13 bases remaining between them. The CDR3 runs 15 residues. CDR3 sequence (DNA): TGCGCCAGCAGCCGAACCGGGGAAGCTAATGAAAAACTGTTTTTT. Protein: CASSRTGEANEKLFF.

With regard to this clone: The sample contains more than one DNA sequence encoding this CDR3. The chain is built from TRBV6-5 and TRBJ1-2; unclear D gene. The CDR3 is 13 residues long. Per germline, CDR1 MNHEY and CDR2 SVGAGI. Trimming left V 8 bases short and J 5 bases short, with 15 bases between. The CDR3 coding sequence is TGTGCCAGCGGACGCGGGTGGAATTATGGCTACACCTTC. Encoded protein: CASGRGWNYGYTF.

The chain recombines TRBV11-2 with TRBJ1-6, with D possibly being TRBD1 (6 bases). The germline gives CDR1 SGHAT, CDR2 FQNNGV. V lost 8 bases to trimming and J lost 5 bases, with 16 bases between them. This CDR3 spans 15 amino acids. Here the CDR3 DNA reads TGTGCCAGCGCCAGGGGATACCCTAATAATTCACCCCTCCACTTT. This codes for CASARGYPNNSPLHF.

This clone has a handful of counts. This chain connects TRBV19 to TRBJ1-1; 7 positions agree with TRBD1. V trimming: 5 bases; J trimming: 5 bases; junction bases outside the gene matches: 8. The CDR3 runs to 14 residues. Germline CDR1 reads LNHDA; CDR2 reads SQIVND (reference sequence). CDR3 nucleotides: TGTGCCAGTAGTTCTCGACAGGGCCGTACTGAAGCTTTCTTT. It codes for CASSSRQGRTEAFF.